This TCR beta chain was documented in a study of control samples from healthy donors and cancer patients. Here immunoSEQ multiplex PCR was the method, and the copy in TCRdb shows in-frame clones only, minus some. The top ten hold around 2.1% of the sample, which has approximately 100,000 clones, approximately 81% seen once. V lost 2 bases and J lost 1, with 11 bases in between. This CDR3 comprises 15 residues. Per the germline V gene, CDR1 is MNHNS and CDR2 is SASEGT. The V and J genes are TRBV6-1 and TRBJ1-1; D remains unclear. Specimen: blood. The receptor's source is a middle-aged woman in good health. CDR3 amino acids: CASSESLASNTEAFF. The CDR3 DNA is TGTGCCAGCAGTGAATCCCTCGCCTCGAACACTGAAGCTTTCTTT.